One TCR beta chain is described in this entry. Its target is not known. Generated by immunoSEQ multiplex PCR, the TCRdb table keeps only in-frame clones and is missing some. Here the sample spans 250,000 to 350,000 clones, 65% to 85% being singletons. This sample is drawn from a study of cytotoxic CD8 clonotypes in ibrutinib-treated CLL. On the study more broadly: There were roughly twelve relapsed/refractory patients and around 15 treatment-naive patients, and around 17 were IGHV unmutated. Study findings and constraints: Patients showed higher baseline clonality than age-matched healthy donors, and it tracked circulating CD8+ T-cell counts.

The CDR3 is 15 amino acids. This chain uses TRBV21-1 with TRBJ2-7; no DNA check was done on the table's D call, TRBD2. TRBV21-1 is an annotated pseudogene. This clonotype originated in a human donor with chronic lymphocytic leukemia. The sequences come from PBMCs, collected at disease progression, from a patient treated with ibrutinib. The CDR3 nucleotides read TGTGCCAGCAGCAAAGCGCGGGACTTCGACTACGAGCAGTACTTC. Amino acids: CASSKARDFDYEQYF.